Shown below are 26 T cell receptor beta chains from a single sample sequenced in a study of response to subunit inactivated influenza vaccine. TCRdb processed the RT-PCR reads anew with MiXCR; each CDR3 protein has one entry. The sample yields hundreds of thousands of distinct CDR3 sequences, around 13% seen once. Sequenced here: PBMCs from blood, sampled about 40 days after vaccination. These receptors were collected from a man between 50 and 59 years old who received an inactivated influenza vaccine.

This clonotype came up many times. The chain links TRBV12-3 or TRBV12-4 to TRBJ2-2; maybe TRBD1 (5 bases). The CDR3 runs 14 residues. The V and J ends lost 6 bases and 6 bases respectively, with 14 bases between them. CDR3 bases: TGTGCCAGCAGCCGAAGGGGTTCGGCCGGGGAGCTGTTTTTT. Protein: CASSRRGSAGELFF.

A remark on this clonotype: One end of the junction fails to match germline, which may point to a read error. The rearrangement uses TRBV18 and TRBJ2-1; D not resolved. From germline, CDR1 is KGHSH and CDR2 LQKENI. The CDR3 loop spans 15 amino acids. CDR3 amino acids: CASSPPLDRSFEEFF. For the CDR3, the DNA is TGTGCCAGCTCACCCCCTTTGGACCGTTCTTTTGAGGAGTTCTTC.

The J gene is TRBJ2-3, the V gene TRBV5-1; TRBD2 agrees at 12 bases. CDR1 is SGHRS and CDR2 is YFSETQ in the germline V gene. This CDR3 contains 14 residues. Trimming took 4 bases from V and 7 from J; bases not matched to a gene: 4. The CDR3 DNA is TGCGCCAGCAGCCCGGGGACTAGCGGGCATACGCAGTATTTT. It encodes CASSPGTSGHTQYF.

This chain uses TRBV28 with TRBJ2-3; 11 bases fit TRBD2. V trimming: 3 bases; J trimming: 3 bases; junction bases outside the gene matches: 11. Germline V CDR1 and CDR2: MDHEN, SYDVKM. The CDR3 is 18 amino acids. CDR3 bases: TGTGCCAGCAGTTTTTTGAGTCTAGCGGGGGGTGTTACAGATACGCAGTATTTT. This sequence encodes CASSFLSLAGGVTDTQYF. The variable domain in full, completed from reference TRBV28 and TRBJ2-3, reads DVKVTQSSRYLVKRTGEKVFLECVQDMDHENMFWYRQDPGLGLRLIYFSYDVKMKEKGDIPEGYSVSREKKERFSLILESASTNQTSMYLCASSFLSLAGGVTDTQYFGPGTRLTVL.

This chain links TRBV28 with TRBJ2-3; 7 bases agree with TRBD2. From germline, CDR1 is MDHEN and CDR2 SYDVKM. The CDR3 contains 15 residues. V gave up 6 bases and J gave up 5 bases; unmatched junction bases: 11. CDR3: CASRPTGGRVDTQYF. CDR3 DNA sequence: TGTGCCAGCAGACCTACCGGGGGGAGGGTAGATACGCAGTATTTT. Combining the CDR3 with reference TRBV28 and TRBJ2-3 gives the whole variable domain DVKVTQSSRYLVKRTGEKVFLECVQDMDHENMFWYRQDPGLGLRLIYFSYDVKMKEKGDIPEGYSVSREKKERFSLILESASTNQTSMYLCASRPTGGRVDTQYFGPGTRLTVL.

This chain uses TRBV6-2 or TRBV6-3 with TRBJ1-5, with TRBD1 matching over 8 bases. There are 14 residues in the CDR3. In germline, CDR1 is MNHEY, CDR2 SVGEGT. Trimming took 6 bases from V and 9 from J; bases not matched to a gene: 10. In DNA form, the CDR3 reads TGTGCCAGCAGCCAGACAGGGGTCGCGTCGCCCCAGCATTTT. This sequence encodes CASSQTGVASPQHF.

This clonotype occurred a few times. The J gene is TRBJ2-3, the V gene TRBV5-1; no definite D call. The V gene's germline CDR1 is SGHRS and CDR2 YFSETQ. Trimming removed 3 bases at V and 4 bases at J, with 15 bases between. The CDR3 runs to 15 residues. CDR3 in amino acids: CASSSYQFRPDTQYF. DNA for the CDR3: TGCGCCAGCAGCTCCTATCAATTCCGTCCAGATACGCAGTATTTT.

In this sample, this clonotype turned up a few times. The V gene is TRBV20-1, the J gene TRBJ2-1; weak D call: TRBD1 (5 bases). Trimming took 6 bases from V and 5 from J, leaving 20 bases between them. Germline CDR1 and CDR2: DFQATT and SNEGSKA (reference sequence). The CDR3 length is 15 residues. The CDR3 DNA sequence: TGCAGTGCCAATCCGACAGCCCACGAAAACAATGAGCAGTTCTTC. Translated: CSANPTAHENNEQFF.

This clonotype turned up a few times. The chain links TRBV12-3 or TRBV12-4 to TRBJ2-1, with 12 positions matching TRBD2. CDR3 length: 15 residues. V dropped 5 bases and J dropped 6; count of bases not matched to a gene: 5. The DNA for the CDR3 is TGTGCCAGCAGTCATCGACTAGCGGGAGTCAATGAGCAGTTCTTC. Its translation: CASSHRLAGVNEQFF.

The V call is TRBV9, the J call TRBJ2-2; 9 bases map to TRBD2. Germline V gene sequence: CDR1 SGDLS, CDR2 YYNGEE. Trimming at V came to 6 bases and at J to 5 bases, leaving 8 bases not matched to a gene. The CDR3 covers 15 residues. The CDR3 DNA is TGTGCCAGCACCTTTAGCGGGAGTAGTACCGGGGAGCTGTTTTTT. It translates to CASTFSGSSTGELFF.

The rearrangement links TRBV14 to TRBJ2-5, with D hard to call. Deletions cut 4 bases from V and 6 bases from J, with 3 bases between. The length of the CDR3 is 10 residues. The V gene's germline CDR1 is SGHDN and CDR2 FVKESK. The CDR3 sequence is CASSRQTQYF. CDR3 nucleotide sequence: TGTGCCAGCAGCCGGCAGACCCAGTACTTC.

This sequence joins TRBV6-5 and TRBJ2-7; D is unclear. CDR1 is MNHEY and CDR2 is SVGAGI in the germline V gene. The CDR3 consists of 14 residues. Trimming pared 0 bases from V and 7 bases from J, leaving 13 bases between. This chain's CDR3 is CASSYSTAPREQYF. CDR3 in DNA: TGTGCCAGCAGTTACTCGACGGCTCCGCGGGAGCAGTACTTC.

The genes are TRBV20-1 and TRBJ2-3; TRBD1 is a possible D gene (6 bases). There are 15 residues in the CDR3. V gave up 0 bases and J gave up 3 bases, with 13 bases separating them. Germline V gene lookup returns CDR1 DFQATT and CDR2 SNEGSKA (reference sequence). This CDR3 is CSARDNGRGTDTQYF. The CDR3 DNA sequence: TGCAGTGCTAGAGATAATGGCAGGGGTACAGATACGCAGTATTTT.

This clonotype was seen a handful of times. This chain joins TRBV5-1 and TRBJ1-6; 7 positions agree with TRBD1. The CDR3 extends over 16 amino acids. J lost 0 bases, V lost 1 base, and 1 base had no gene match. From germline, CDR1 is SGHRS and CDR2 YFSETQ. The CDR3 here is CASSLTGASYNSPLHF. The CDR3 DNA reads TGCGCCAGCAGCTTGACAGGGGCCTCCTATAATTCACCCCTCCACTTT.

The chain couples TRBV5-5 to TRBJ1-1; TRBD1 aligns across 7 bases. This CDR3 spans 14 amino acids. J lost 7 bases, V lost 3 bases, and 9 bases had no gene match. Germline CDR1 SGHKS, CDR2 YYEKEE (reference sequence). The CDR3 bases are TGTGCCAGCAGCTCTCTGAGGGGGCCGGTTGAAGCTTTCTTT. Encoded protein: CASSSLRGPVEAFF.

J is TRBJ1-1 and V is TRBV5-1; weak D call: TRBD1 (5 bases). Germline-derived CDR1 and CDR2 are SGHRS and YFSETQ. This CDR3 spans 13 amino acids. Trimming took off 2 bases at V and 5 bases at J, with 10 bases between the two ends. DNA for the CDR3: TGCGCCAGCAGCTTCGCGGGGGATACTGAAGCTTTCTTT. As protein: CASSFAGDTEAFF.

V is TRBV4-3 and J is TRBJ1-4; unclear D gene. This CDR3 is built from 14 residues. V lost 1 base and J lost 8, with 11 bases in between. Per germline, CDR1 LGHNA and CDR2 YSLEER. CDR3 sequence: CASSQGWLGEKLFF. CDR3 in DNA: TGCGCCAGCAGCCAAGGATGGCTAGGGGAAAAACTGTTTTTT.

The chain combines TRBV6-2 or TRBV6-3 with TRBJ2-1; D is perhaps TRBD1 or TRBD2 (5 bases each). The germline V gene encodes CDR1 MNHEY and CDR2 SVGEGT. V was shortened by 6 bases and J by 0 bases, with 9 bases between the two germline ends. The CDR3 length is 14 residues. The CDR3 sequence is CASRRGFSYNEQFF. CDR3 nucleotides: TGTGCCAGCAGACGGGGCTTCTCCTACAATGAGCAGTTCTTC.

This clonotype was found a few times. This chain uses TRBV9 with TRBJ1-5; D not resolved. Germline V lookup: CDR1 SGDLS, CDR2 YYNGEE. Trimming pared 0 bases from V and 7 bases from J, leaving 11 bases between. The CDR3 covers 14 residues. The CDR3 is CASSVGEGRQPQHF. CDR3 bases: TGTGCCAGCAGCGTAGGTGAAGGAAGACAGCCCCAGCATTTT. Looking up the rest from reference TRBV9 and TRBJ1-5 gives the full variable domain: DSGVTQTPKHLITATGQRVTLRCSPRSGDLSVYWYQQSLDQGLQFLIQYYNGEERAKGNILERFSAQQFPDLHSELNLSSLELGDSALYFCASSVGEGRQPQHFGDGTRLSIL.

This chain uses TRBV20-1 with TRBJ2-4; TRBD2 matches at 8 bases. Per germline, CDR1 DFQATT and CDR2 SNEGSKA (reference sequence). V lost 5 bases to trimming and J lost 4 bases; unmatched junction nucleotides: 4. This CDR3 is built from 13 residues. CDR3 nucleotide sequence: TGCAGTGCTTTACTAGCGGATAAAAACATTCAGTACTTC. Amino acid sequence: CSALLADKNIQYF.

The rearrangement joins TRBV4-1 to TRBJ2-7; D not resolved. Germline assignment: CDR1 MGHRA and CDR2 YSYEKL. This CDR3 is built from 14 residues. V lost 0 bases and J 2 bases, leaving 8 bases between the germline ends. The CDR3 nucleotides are TGCGCCAGCAGCCAAGATCCGGTTACCTACGAGCAGTACTTC. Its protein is CASSQDPVTYEQYF.

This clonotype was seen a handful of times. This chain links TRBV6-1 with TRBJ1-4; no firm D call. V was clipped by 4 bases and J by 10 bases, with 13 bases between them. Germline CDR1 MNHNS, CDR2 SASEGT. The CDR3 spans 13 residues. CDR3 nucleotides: TGTGCCAGCAGTGCGGGAGGTACTGGAAAACTGTTTTTT. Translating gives CASSAGGTGKLFF.

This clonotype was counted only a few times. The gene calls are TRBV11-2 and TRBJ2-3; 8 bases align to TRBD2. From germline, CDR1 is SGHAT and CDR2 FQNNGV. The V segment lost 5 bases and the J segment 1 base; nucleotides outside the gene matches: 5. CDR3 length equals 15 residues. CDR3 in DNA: TGTGCCAGCAGCCTAAAACTAGCGGGCACAGATACGCAGTATTTT. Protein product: CASSLKLAGTDTQYF.

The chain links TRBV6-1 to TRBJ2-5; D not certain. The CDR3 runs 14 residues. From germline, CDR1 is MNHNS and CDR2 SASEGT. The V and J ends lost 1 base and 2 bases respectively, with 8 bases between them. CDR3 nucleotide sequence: TGTGCCAGCAGTGAAGGAGGCAGGCAAGAGACCCAGTACTTC. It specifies CASSEGGRQETQYF.

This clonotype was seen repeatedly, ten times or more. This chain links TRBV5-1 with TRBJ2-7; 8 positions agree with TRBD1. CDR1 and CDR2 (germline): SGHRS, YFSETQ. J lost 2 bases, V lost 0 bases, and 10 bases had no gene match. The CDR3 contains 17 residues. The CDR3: CASSLDRRDRRTYEQYF. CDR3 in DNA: TGCGCCAGCAGCTTGGATCGTCGGGACAGGAGGACCTACGAGCAGTACTTC.

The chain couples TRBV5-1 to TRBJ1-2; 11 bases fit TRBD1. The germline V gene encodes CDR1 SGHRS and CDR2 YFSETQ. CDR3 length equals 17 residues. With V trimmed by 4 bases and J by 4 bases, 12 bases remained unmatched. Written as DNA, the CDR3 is TGCGCCAGCAGCCTCGGGACAGGGGGACCCTCTTCCTATGGCTACACCTTC. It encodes CASSLGTGGPSSYGYTF. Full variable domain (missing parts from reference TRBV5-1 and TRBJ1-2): KAGVTQTPRYLIKTRGQQVTLSCSPISGHRSVSWYQQTPGQGLQFLFEYFSETQRNKGNFPGRFSGRQFSNSRSEMNVSTLELGDSALYLCASSLGTGGPSSYGYTFGSGTRLTVV.